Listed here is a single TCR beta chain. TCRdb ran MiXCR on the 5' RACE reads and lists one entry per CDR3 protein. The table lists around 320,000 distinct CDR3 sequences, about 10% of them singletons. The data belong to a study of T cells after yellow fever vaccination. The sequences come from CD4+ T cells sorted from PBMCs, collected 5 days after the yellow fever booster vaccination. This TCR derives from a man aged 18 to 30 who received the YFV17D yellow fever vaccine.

This CDR3 is CASSLDKAGRTLAFF. CDR3 DNA sequence: TGTGCCAGCAGCTTAGATAAGGCAGGGCGTACTTTGGCTTTCTTT. The rearrangement joins TRBV11-2 to TRBJ1-1, with D tentatively TRBD1 (5 bases). Germline CDR1 and CDR2: SGHAT and FQNNGV. The CDR3 totals 15 residues. V lost 0 bases to trimming and J lost 11 bases, with 19 bases between them.